Listed here are 21 T cell receptor beta chains from one sample, sequenced in a study of Ad26.COV2.S vaccination and SARS-CoV-2 variants. Produced via immunoSEQ multiplex PCR; TCRdb's table is partial and in-frame only. This table has hundreds of thousands of clones, approximately 89% appearing once. Regarding treatment: some 20 received Ad26.COV2.S at low or high dose, single or two shots; roughly five received placebo; per-sample allocation not given. Specimen acquisition occurred on day 63 following the initial vaccine or placebo injection. Material: peripheral blood, obtained in a trial of Ad26.COV2.S vaccine versus placebo. Receptors originate from a person between 18 and 65 years old who received the Ad26.COV2.S COVID-19 vaccine or a placebo.

The chain carries TRBV9 and TRBJ2-3; TRBD2 might be the D (6 bases). The CDR3 is made up of 15 amino acids. V was trimmed by 5 bases and J by 1 base, leaving 14 bases between them. From germline, CDR1 is SGDLS and CDR2 YYNGEE. CDR3 residues: CASSAVSGRTDTQYF. The CDR3 nucleotides read TGTGCCAGCAGTGCAGTTAGCGGCCGCACAGATACGCAGTATTTT. Variable domain in full (rest from reference TRBV9 and TRBJ2-3): DSGVTQTPKHLITATGQRVTLRCSPRSGDLSVYWYQQSLDQGLQFLIQYYNGEERAKGNILERFSAQQFPDLHSELNLSSLELGDSALYFCASSAVSGRTDTQYFGPGTRLTVL.

The V and J genes are TRBV3-1 (or the pseudogene TRBV3-2) and TRBJ2-2; perhaps TRBD1 as D (6 bases). Germline V gives CDR1 LGHDT, CDR2 YNNKEL (reference sequence). The CDR3 is made up of 17 amino acids. V was cut by 2 bases and J by 6 bases, with 19 bases left in between. The DNA for the CDR3 is TGTGCCAGCAGCCAAAGGGGGAAGGAGACGCCATCCGGGGAGCTGTTTTTT. It yields the protein CASSQRGKETPSGELFF.

The chain combines TRBV5-1 with TRBJ1-2; D not certain. Germline V gives CDR1 SGHRS, CDR2 YFSETQ. V lost 3 bases to trimming and J lost 0 bases, with 15 bases between them. CDR3 size: 16 residues. The CDR3: CASSSQPRVSNYGYTF. CDR3 sequence (DNA): TGCGCCAGCAGCTCCCAGCCGAGAGTCTCTAACTATGGCTACACCTTC.

This chain joins TRBV28 and TRBJ2-3, with 10 bases aligning to TRBD2. CDR1 is MDHEN, CDR2 SYDVKM, per germline. This CDR3 contains 17 residues. J was trimmed by 2 bases and V by 3 bases; bases with no gene match: 8. The CDR3 DNA reads TGTGCCAGCAGTTTGACTCAGCGGGAGGGCCCCACAGATACGCAGTATTTT. This encodes CASSLTQREGPTDTQYF.

This chain links TRBV7-9 with TRBJ1-4; 11 bases match TRBD1. The germline V gene has CDR1 SEHNR and CDR2 FQNEAQ (reference sequence). J gave up 0 bases and V 5 bases, and 2 bases lay outside the gene matches. The CDR3 extends over 16 amino acids. CDR3 sequence (DNA): TGTGCCAGCAGCCTGGGACAGGGGGCAACTAATGAAAAACTGTTTTTT. The encoded protein is CASSLGQGATNEKLFF.

The chain employs TRBV10-1 and TRBJ1-1; 7 bases are shared with TRBD1. V gave up 0 bases and J gave up 6 bases; unmatched junction bases: 7. The germline CDR1 and CDR2 sequences are WNHNN and SYGVQD (reference sequence). This CDR3 contains 15 residues. CDR3 nucleotides: TGCGCCAGCAGTGAGTCCAGGGGGAAGATTGCTGAAGCTTTCTTT. This sequence encodes CASSESRGKIAEAFF.

The chain employs TRBV7-8 and TRBJ2-3; the D gene is possibly TRBD2 (6 bases). Germline CDR1 SGHVS, CDR2 FQNEAQ. The CDR3 has 14 residues. Trimming left V 3 bases short and J 2 bases short, with 9 bases between. The CDR3 region has the DNA TGTGCCAGCAGCTTTAGCGGTAACACAGATACGCAGTATTTT. This sequence encodes CASSFSGNTDTQYF.

This clone has only a few counts. The chain combines TRBV19 with TRBJ2-7, with D possibly TRBD2 on 5 matching bases. This CDR3 is built from 17 residues. The germline gives CDR1 LNHDA, CDR2 SQIVND (reference sequence). V was trimmed by 4 bases and J by 6 bases, leaving 25 bases between them. The CDR3: CASSRGGQAYPWAEQYF. CDR3 sequence (DNA): TGTGCCAGTAGTAGAGGCGGGCAGGCCTATCCCTGGGCCGAGCAGTACTTC.

The gene calls are TRBV10-1 and TRBJ2-2, with TRBD2 identical over 8 bases. There are 16 residues in the CDR3. In germline, CDR1 is WNHNN, CDR2 SYGVQD (reference sequence). Trimming removed 5 bases from V and 0 bases from J; junction bases left unmatched: 5. CDR3 DNA sequence: TGCGCCAGCAGTCCCGGACTAGCAACGAACACCGGGGAGCTGTTTTTT. Its protein is CASSPGLATNTGELFF.

This clone was seen only a few times. V and J are TRBV5-1 and TRBJ1-2; a possible D gene is TRBD1 (5 bases). Germline assignment: CDR1 SGHRS and CDR2 YFSETQ. CDR3 length: 12 amino acids. V was trimmed by 4 bases and J by 8 bases, leaving 12 bases between them. The CDR3 is CASSGGEYGYTF. The CDR3 nucleotides are TGCGCCAGCAGCGGGGGGGAGTACGGCTACACCTTC.

The gene calls are TRBV22-1 and TRBJ1-1. TRBV22-1 is a known pseudogene. The CDR3 length is 15 residues. CDR3 protein: CPGSALEGMNTEAFF. The CDR3 DNA sequence: TGTCCTGGGAGCGCACTCGAGGGGATGAACACTGAAGCTTTCTTT.

This chain links TRBV3-1 (or the pseudogene TRBV3-2) with TRBJ2-2, with D unclear. The CDR3 consists of 14 residues. Trimming removed 6 bases from V and 4 bases from J, with 12 bases in between. The germline V gene encodes CDR1 LGHDT and CDR2 YNNKEL (reference sequence). CDR3 loop: CASSSVQGTGELFF. DNA for the CDR3: TGTGCCAGCAGTTCGGTGCAAGGCACCGGGGAGCTGTTTTTT.

The V call is TRBV3-1 (or the pseudogene TRBV3-2), the J call TRBJ1-2; D uncertain. Trimming took off 4 bases at V and 4 bases at J, with 13 bases between the two ends. This CDR3 spans 14 amino acids. Per the germline V gene, CDR1 is LGHDT and CDR2 is YNNKEL (reference sequence). CDR3 bases: TGTGCCAGCAGCCGGTCGGAAGGCAGCTATGGCTACACCTTC. Translated: CASSRSEGSYGYTF.

The chain couples TRBV11-2 to TRBJ2-3; D is ambiguous. V lost 4 bases and J 2 bases, leaving 10 bases between the germline ends. From germline, CDR1 is SGHAT and CDR2 FQNNGV. The CDR3 extends over 14 amino acids. The CDR3 region has the DNA TGTGCCAGCAGCTCTGGTGGACCCACAGATACGCAGTATTTT. It specifies CASSSGGPTDTQYF.

This chain joins TRBV27 and TRBJ1-6; 8 nucleotides match TRBD1. J was trimmed by 9 bases and V by 5 bases; bases with no gene match: 6. The germline CDR1 and CDR2 sequences are MNHEY and SMNVEV (reference sequence). This CDR3 region has 14 residues. The CDR3 loop is CASSRTGRASPLHF. The CDR3 bases are TGTGCCAGCAGTCGGACAGGGCGGGCTTCACCCCTCCACTTT.

The J gene is TRBJ1-1, the V gene TRBV18, with 8 bases lining up with TRBD1. V dropped 3 bases and J dropped 1; count of bases not matched to a gene: 10. The CDR3 consists of 17 residues. Germline V gene data show CDR1 as KGHSH and CDR2 as LQKENI. Here the CDR3 DNA reads TGTGCCAGCTCACCTTGGGATCTGCAGGGGGCGAACACTGAAGCTTTCTTT. This sequence encodes CASSPWDLQGANTEAFF.

This clone has more than one count but fewer than ten. The V and J genes are TRBV2 and TRBJ2-7; 16 nucleotides align to TRBD2. Trimming at V came to 1 base and at J to 5 bases, leaving 5 bases not matched to a gene. The CDR3 spans 17 residues. CDR1 and CDR2 from the germline V gene are SNHLY and FYNNEI. The DNA for the CDR3 is TGTGCCAGCAGTGAAGTGGGACTAGCGGGAGGGAACGACGAGCAGTACTTC. Translation: CASSEVGLAGGNDEQYF.

The chain joins TRBV5-8 to TRBJ1-5; the D is unclear. Looked up from germline, CDR1 is SGHTS and CDR2 is YDEGEE. V lost 0 bases, J lost 2 bases, and 12 bases lay in between. The CDR3 runs 16 residues. Here the CDR3 reads CASSLVQHLGNQPQHF. CDR3 coding DNA: TGTGCCAGCAGCTTGGTTCAGCATCTCGGCAATCAGCCCCAGCATTTT. The full variable domain, its missing parts supplied by reference TRBV5-8 and TRBJ1-5, is EAGVTQSPTHLIKTRGQQATLRCSPISGHTSVYWYQQALGLGLQFLLWYDEGEERNRGNFPPRFSGRQFPNYSSELNVNALELEDSALYLCASSLVQHLGNQPQHFGDGTRLSIL.

This chain joins TRBV27 and TRBJ2-2; TRBD2 matches 8 bases. The germline CDR1 and CDR2 sequences are MNHEY and SMNVEV (reference sequence). The length of the CDR3 is 18 residues. The junction had 14 bases not matched to a gene; V was cut back by 5 bases and J by 3 bases. The DNA of the CDR3 is TGTGCCAGCAGTGGCACTACTAGCGGCGAGGCGTACACCGGGGAGCTGTTTTTT. This gives the protein CASSGTTSGEAYTGELFF.

The gene calls are TRBV7-2 and TRBJ2-7; D may be TRBD1 or TRBD2 (5 bases each). V was pared by 1 base and J by 7 bases, with 17 bases between. Germline V gives CDR1 SGHTA, CDR2 FQGNSA. This CDR3 is 15 amino acids long. The CDR3 nucleotides are TGTGCCAGCAGCTTAGTTAGGGGTCTAAGAGGGGAGCAGTACTTC. Its translation is CASSLVRGLRGEQYF. Looking up the rest from reference TRBV7-2 and TRBJ2-7 gives the full variable domain: GAGVSQSPSNKVTEKGKDVELRCDPISGHTALYWYRQSLGQGLEFLIYFQGNSAPDKSGLPSDRFSAERTGGSVSTLTIQRTQQEDSAVYLCASSLVRGLRGEQYFGPGTRLTVT.

CDR3 sequence (DNA): TGTGCCAGCAGAGTGACTAGCGGACCCTACGAGCAGTACTTC. Amino acid sequence: CASRVTSGPYEQYF. The genes are TRBV2 and TRBJ2-7; 9 nucleotides align to TRBD2. The CDR3 loop spans 14 amino acids. From germline, CDR1 is SNHLY and CDR2 FYNNEI. With V trimmed by 6 bases and J by 2 bases, 5 bases remained unmatched.